Following are 17 T cell receptor beta chains from one sample sequenced in a study of T cells in Graves' hyperthyroidism and ophthalmopathy. Amplification of TCR beta CDR3 regions was performed using RNA transcripts as template. An initial round of RT-PCR targeting the TCR CDR3 relied on the HTBI primer set. TCRdb re-called the multiplex PCR reads with MiXCR, one entry per CDR3 protein. The sample lists some 510,000 distinct CDR3 sequences; around 21% were seen once. Source material: blood. The receptors stem from a man younger than 30 with Graves' hyperthyroidism.

This clonotype has ten or more counts. The V gene is TRBV6-1, the J gene TRBJ1-6, with D possibly TRBD1 on 5 matching bases. This CDR3 comprises 13 residues. V lost 7 bases and J lost 5, with 9 bases in between. In germline, CDR1 is MNHNS, CDR2 SASEGT. CDR3 sequence (DNA): TGTGCCAGCACCTTGGGGGATAATTCACCCCTCCACTTT. Translation: CASTLGDNSPLHF.

The genes are TRBV20-1 and TRBJ1-2; D is possibly TRBD1 (5 bases). The CDR3 length is 14 residues. Germline V gives CDR1 DFQATT, CDR2 SNEGSKA (reference sequence). V lost 0 bases and J lost 4, with 12 bases in between. For the CDR3, the DNA is TGCAGTGCTAGAGAGCCTGGGGCGGCCTATGGCTACACCTTC. Translated: CSAREPGAAYGYTF.

Many counts were recorded for this clonotype. This chain uses TRBV19 with TRBJ1-5; 9 bases align to TRBD1. Germline values: CDR1 LNHDA, CDR2 SQIVND (reference sequence). The CDR3 sequence is 14 residues long. J was trimmed by 9 bases and V by 5 bases; bases with no gene match: 8. In nucleotides, the CDR3 is TGTGCCAGTAGTCCGACAGGGGGGACGGGGCCCCAGCATTTT. This translates into CASSPTGGTGPQHF.

The CDR3, as DNA: TGTGCCAGCAGCTTAGCGACCCGTGTGGATACGCAGTATTTT. It specifies CASSLATRVDTQYF. J is TRBJ2-3 and V is TRBV7-8; D call uncertain. V lost 0 bases and J lost 6, with 10 bases in between. The CDR3 totals 14 residues. Germline loops: CDR1 SGHVS, CDR2 FQNEAQ.

This sequence joins TRBV29-1 and TRBJ2-7, with D possibly called TRBD1 or TRBD2 (5 bases each). The germline gives CDR1 SQVTM, CDR2 ANQGSEA. The V and J ends lost 2 bases and 2 bases respectively, with 13 bases between them. There are 14 residues in the CDR3. The CDR3 DNA follows: TGCAGCGTTGAAACCGGGACGAATACCTACGAGCAGTACTTC. Protein sequence: CSVETGTNTYEQYF.

This clonotype came up many times. The chain carries TRBV6-1 and TRBJ1-5, with TRBD1 as a possible D gene (5 bases). This CDR3 is 15 amino acids long. The V end lost 8 bases, the J end lost 5 bases, and 19 bases lay between the germline ends. Germline CDR1 and CDR2: MNHNS and SASEGT. CDR3 bases: TGTGCCAGCGACTTGCCAGGGACGGGGGATCAGCCCCAGCATTTT. Protein product: CASDLPGTGDQPQHF.

The rearrangement uses TRBV15 and TRBJ1-1, with D possibly TRBD1 on 5 matching bases. CDR1 and CDR2 (germline): LNHNV, YYDKDF (reference sequence). Trimming took off 4 bases at V and 2 bases at J, with 11 bases between the two ends. The CDR3 runs 14 residues. The chain's CDR3 is CATSTVGTNTEAFF. DNA for the CDR3: TGTGCCACCAGCACTGTGGGGACCAACACTGAAGCTTTCTTT.

There are many counts of this clonotype. CDR3 loop: CASSMPGQGAYEQYF. Written as DNA, the CDR3 is TGTGCCAGCAGCATGCCGGGACAGGGGGCCTACGAGCAGTACTTC. V gene TRBV7-9 combines with J gene TRBJ2-7, with TRBD1 matching 11 bases. Germline lookup yields CDR1 SEHNR and CDR2 FQNEAQ (reference sequence). CDR3 length equals 15 residues. The V gene end was trimmed by 5 bases and the J gene end by 2 bases; junction bases not matched to a gene: 5.

This clonotype was observed at least ten times. The V gene is TRBV5-5, the J gene TRBJ2-7; no definite D call. The CDR3 covers 15 residues. Germline V gene sequence: CDR1 SGHKS, CDR2 YYEKEE (reference sequence). Trimming pared 2 bases from V and 0 bases from J, leaving 12 bases between. The CDR3 protein is CASSFWAGASYEQYF. DNA of the CDR3: TGTGCCAGCAGCTTTTGGGCTGGTGCCTCCTACGAGCAGTACTTC.

This clonotype was recorded a few times. The V call is TRBV6-2 or TRBV6-3, the J call TRBJ2-6; D is uncertain. Germline V lookup: CDR1 MNHEY, CDR2 SVGEGT. With 5 bases removed from V and 1 base from J, the gap between germline ends came to 12 bases. CDR3 length: 16 amino acids. The CDR3 DNA reads TGTGCCAGCAGTAAAGGACGGGTGTCTGGGGCCAACGTCCTGACTTTC. Protein: CASSKGRVSGANVLTF.

This clonotype was seen ten or more times. The chain recombines TRBV28 with TRBJ2-7, with D tentatively TRBD1 or TRBD2 (6 bases each). The CDR3 runs 14 residues. With 7 bases removed from V and 0 bases from J, the gap between germline ends came to 13 bases. Germline V gene data show CDR1 as MDHEN and CDR2 as SYDVKM. The CDR3 nucleotides are TGTGCCAGCACCTGGGGGGCTAGCTCCTACGAGCAGTACTTC. Its translation is CASTWGASSYEQYF. Full variable domain (outside the CDR3, taken from reference TRBV28 and TRBJ2-7): DVKVTQSSRYLVKRTGEKVFLECVQDMDHENMFWYRQDPGLGLRLIYFSYDVKMKEKGDIPEGYSVSREKKERFSLILESASTNQTSMYLCASTWGASSYEQYFGPGTRLTVT.

In this sample, this clonotype turned up many times. The chain links TRBV6-5 to TRBJ1-6, with D unresolved. V was clipped by 2 bases and J by 3 bases, with 5 bases between them. Per the germline V gene, CDR1 is MNHEY and CDR2 is SVGAGI. This CDR3 spans 14 amino acids. The CDR3 reads CASSYESYNSPLHF. The CDR3 bases are TGTGCCAGCAGTTACGAAAGCTATAATTCACCCCTCCACTTT.

This clonotype was seen repeatedly, ten times or more. CDR3 protein: CASSVDRGREQYF. CDR3 bases: TGTGCCAGCAGCGTCGACAGGGGTCGAGAGCAGTACTTC. V and J are TRBV12-3 or TRBV12-4 and TRBJ2-7; TRBD1 agrees at 8 bases. V gave up 6 bases and J gave up 7 bases; unmatched junction bases: 8. This CDR3 contains 13 residues.

The table lists this clonotype with many counts. The chain joins TRBV12-3 or TRBV12-4 to TRBJ2-5, with D possibly matching TRBD1 (5 bases). Deletions cut 1 base from V and 0 bases from J, with 9 bases between. The CDR3 length is 15 residues. This CDR3 reads CASSLDRIDQETQYF. Written as DNA, the CDR3 is TGTGCCAGCAGTTTAGACAGGATAGACCAAGAGACCCAGTACTTC.

The chain combines TRBV24-1 with TRBJ2-7; D uncertain. Between the trimmed V and J ends, which lost 3 bases and 5 bases, there was a span of 19 bases. Germline V gives CDR1 KGHDR, CDR2 SFDVKD. CDR3 size: 16 residues. Here the CDR3 DNA reads TGTGCCACCAGTGATCCCACCCGGCCAGGAACCAACGAGCAGTACTTC. This gives the protein CATSDPTRPGTNEQYF.

This clonotype was counted many times. The rearrangement links TRBV7-2 to TRBJ2-5; D ambiguous. This CDR3 has 15 amino acids. CDR1 is SGHTA, CDR2 FQGNSA, per germline. Trimming pared 1 base from V and 2 bases from J, leaving 11 bases between. The CDR3 region is CASSLDSDSQETQYF. DNA of the CDR3: TGTGCCAGCAGCTTAGACAGTGATAGTCAAGAGACCCAGTACTTC.

DNA for the CDR3: TGTGCCAGCAGCGACCGGGACAGGATGAACATTCAGTACTTC. It yields the protein CASSDRDRMNIQYF. The gene calls are TRBV6-1 and TRBJ2-4; 8 bases line up with TRBD1. Germline CDR1 MNHNS, CDR2 SASEGT. The CDR3 covers 14 residues. The V and J ends lost 6 bases and 7 bases, in that order; junction bases with no gene match: 8.